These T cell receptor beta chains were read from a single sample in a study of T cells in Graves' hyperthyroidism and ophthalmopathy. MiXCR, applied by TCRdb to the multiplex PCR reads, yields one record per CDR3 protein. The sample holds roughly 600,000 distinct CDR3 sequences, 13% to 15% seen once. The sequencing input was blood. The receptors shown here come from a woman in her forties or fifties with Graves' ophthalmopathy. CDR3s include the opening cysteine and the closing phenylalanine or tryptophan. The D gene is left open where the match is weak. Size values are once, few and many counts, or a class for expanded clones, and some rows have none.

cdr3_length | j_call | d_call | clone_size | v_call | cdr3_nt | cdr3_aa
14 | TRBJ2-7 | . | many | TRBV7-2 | TGTGCCAGCAGCTTAGTGGGCTGGTCCTACGAGCAGTACTTC | CASSLVGWSYEQYF
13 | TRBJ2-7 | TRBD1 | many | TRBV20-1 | TGCAGTGCCACCAAAGGACAGGACTACGAGCAGTACTTC | CSATKGQDYEQYF
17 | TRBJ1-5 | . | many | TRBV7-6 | TGTGCCAGCAGCTTAGGCGGGGGGGTTATGAGCAATCAGCCCCAGCATTTT | CASSLGGGVMSNQPQHF
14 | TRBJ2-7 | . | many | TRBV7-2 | TGTGCCAGCAGCTCGACAGTTGGGTCAAGCGAGCAGTACTTC | CASSSTVGSSEQYF
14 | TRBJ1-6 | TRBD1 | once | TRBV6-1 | TGTGCCAGCAGGGACACAGGGGGGAATTCACCCCTCCACTTT | CASRDTGGNSPLHF
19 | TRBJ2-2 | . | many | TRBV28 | TGTGCCAGCAGTTCACCCTGGGTGGGGCGCGTATCGAACACCGGGGAGCTGTTTTTT | CASSSPWVGRVSNTGELFF
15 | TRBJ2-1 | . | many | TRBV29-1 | TGCAGCGTTGAAGAGGTGGACAGACCCTACAATGAGCAGTTCTTC | CSVEEVDRPYNEQFF
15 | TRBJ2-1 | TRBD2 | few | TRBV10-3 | TGTGCCATCAGCCGAGGGACTAGCGAATACAATGAGCAGTTCTTC | CAISRGTSEYNEQFF
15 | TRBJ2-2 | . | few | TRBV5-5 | TGTGCCAGCAGCTTGGTGGGACAACGCACCGGGGAGCTGTTTTTT | CASSLVGQRTGELFF
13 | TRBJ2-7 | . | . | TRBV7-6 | TGTGCCAGCAGCTTACAGGGTTCCTGCGAGCAGTACTTC | CASSLQGSCEQYF
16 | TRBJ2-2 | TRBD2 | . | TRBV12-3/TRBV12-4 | TGTGCCAGCAGTTATACAATGGGACTAGCGGGAGCGGAGCTGTTTTTT | CASSYTMGLAGAELFF
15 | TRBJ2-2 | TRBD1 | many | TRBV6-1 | TGTGCCAGCAGTAGACAGGGGGCGCCCACCGGGGAGCTGTTTTTT | CASSRQGAPTGELFF
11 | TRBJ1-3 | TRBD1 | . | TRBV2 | TGTGCCAGCAGCCTTACAGGGGGCGGGTATTTT | CASSLTGGGYF
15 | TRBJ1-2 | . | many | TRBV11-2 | TGTGCCAGCAGAACCTCAGGGGCCAGAAACTATGGCTACACCTTC | CASRTSGARNYGYTF
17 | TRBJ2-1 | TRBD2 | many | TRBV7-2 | TGTGCCAGCAGCCTAAGCCCACTAGCGGGAGGCTTCAATGAGCAGTTCTTC | CASSLSPLAGGFNEQFF
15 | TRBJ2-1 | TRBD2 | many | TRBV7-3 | TGTGCCAGCAGCTTGAGCGGGAGAGGCATCAATGAGCAGTTCTTC | CASSLSGRGINEQFF
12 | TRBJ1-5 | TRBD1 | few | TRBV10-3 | TGTGCCATCAGTGGGGACAGTCAGCCCCAGCATTTT | CAISGDSQPQHF
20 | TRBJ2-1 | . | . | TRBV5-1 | TGCGCCAGCAGCACCCAACTCGGTCACACCGGGACTGGATCCTACAATGAGCAGTTCTTC | CASSTQLGHTGTGSYNEQFF
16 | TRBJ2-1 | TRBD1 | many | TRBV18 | TGTGCCAGCTCACCCATACGGACAGGGAGATACAATGAGCAGTTCTTC | CASSPIRTGRYNEQFF
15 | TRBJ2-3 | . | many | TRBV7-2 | TGTGCCAGCAGCTTAGTTCCCGGAGGAGGAGATACGCAGTATTTT | CASSLVPGGGDTQYF
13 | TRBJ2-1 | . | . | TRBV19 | TGTGCCAGCCGCCGGGACGGAGGGGGGGAGCAGTTCTTC | CASRRDGGGEQFF
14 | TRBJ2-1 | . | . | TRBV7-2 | TGTGCCAGCAGCTTAGATCGTGCTTATAGTGAGCAGTTCTTC | CASSLDRAYSEQFF
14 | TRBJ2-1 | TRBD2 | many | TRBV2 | TGTGCCAGCATTCGACTAGCGGGAGGGGATGAGCAGTTCTTC | CASIRLAGGDEQFF
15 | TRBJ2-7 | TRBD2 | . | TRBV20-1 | TGCAGTGCTAGAGGGGTGCTAGCGGGGACCTACGAGCAGTACTTC | CSARGVLAGTYEQYF
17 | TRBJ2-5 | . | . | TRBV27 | TGTGCCAGCAGTTTATACCCGGGAATTCCTGACCAAGAGACCCAGTACTTC | CASSLYPGIPDQETQYF
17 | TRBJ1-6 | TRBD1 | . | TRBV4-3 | TGCGCCAGCAGCCAATCTCCGGGACAGCGGACAAATTCACCCCTCCACTTT | CASSQSPGQRTNSPLHF
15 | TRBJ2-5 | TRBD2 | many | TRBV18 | TGTGCCAGCTCACCACGGACTAGCGGGTCAGAGACCCAGTACTTC | CASSPRTSGSETQYF
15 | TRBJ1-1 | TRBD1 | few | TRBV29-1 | TGCAGCGTTCAGACCGGGACAGGGGGCTTTACTGAAGCTTTCTTT | CSVQTGTGGFTEAFF
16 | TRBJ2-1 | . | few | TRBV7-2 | TGTGCCAGCAGCCCCGCGGACGCGGGGCTCTCAAATGGGCAGTTCTTC | CASSPADAGLSNGQFF
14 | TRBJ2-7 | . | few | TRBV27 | TGTGCCAGCAGTCCACCGCAAGGGCAGGACGAGCAGTACTTC | CASSPPQGQDEQYF
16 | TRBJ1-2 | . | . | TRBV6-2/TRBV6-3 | TGTGCCAGCAGTTACTCGCCGGGATCCGGGACCGGAGGCTACACCTTC | CASSYSPGSGTGGYTF
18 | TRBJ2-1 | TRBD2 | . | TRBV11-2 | TGTGCCAGCAGCTTACTGGAAGTAGCGGGCTACTCCTACAATGAGCAGTTCTTC | CASSLLEVAGYSYNEQFF
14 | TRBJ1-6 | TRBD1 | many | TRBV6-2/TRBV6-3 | TGTGCCAGCACCATCGACAGGGGTAATTCACCCCTCCACTTT | CASTIDRGNSPLHF
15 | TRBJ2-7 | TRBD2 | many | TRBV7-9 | TGTGCCAGCAGCTCAACGACTAGCGGTTCCTACGAGCAGTACTTC | CASSSTTSGSYEQYF
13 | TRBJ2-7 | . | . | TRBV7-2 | TGTGCCAGCAGTATAGGGGGGGCCTACGAGCAGTACTTC | CASSIGGAYEQYF